What follows is one T cell receptor beta chain and its context. This record belongs to a study of T cell changes during pregnancy in multiple sclerosis. TCRdb keeps only in-frame clones here, not all; method: immunoSEQ multiplex PCR. The profile shows about 100,000 clones, around nine tenths of them singletons. The CDR3 has 13 amino acids. Trimming removed 6 bases from V and 6 bases from J; junction bases left unmatched: 7. Germline V CDR1 and CDR2: ENHRY, SYGVKD. The TCR was taken from a female donor with multiple sclerosis, enrolled in a pregnancy study. Material: peripheral blood, obtained in the second trimester of pregnancy. The V and J genes are TRBV10-3 and TRBJ1-2; 7 positions match TRBD1. CDR3 region: CAISATGKNGYTF. The CDR3 nucleotides read TGTGCCATCAGCGCGACAGGGAAGAATGGCTACACCTTC.